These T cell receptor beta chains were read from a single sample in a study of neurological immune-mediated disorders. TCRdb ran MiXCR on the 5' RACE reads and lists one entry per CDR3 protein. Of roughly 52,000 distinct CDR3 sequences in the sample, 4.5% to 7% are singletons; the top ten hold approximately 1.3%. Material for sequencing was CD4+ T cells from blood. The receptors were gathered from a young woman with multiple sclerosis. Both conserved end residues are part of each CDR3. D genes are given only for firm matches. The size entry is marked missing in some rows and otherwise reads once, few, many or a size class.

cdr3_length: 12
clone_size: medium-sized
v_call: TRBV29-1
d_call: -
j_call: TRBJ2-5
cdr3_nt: TGCAGCGTTGAGGCTAGTACGGAGACCCAGTACTTC
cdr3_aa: CSVEASTETQYF

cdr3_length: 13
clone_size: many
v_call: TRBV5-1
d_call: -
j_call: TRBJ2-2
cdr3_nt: TGCGCCAGCAGCTTGGAGGTTATCGGGGAGCTGTTTTTT
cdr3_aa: CASSLEVIGELFF

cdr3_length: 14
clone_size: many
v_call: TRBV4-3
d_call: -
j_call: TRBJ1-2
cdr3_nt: TGCGCCAGCAGCCAAGGAGGGGCCGCCTATGGCTACACCTTC
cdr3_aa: CASSQGGAAYGYTF

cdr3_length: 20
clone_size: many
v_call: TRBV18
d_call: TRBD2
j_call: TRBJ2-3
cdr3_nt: TGTGCCAGCTCACGCACCGGGACTAGCGGGGGGATAATGAGCACAGATACGCAGTATTTT
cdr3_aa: CASSRTGTSGGIMSTDTQYF

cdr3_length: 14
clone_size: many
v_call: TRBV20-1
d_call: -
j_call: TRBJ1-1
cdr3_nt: TGCAGTGCTAGAGGGCATGCATCGAACACTGAAGCTTTCTTT
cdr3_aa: CSARGHASNTEAFF

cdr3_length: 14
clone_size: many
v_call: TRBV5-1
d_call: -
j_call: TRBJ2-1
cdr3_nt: TGCGCCAGCAGCTTGTGGGGGAACTACAATGAGCAGTTCTTC
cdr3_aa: CASSLWGNYNEQFF

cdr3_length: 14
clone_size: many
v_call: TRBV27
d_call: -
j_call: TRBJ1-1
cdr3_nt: TGTGCCAGCAGTTTACCCGGACAGTACACTGAAGCTTTCTTT
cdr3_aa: CASSLPGQYTEAFF

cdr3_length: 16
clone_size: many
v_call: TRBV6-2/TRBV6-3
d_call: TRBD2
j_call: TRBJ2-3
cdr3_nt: TGTGCCAGCAGTTATCGGATAGCGGGAGTCCCAGATACGCAGTATTTT
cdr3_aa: CASSYRIAGVPDTQYF

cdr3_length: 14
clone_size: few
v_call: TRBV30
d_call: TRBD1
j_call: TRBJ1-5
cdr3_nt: TGTGCCTGGAGAGGGGGCAGTAGCAATCAGCCCCAGCATTTT
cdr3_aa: CAWRGGSSNQPQHF

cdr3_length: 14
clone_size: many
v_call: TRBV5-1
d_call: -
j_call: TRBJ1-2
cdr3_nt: TGCGCCAGCAGCGATGCTCAAGCTAACTATGGCTACACCTTC
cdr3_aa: CASSDAQANYGYTF

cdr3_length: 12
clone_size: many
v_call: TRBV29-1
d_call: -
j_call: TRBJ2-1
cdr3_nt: TGCAGCCCCCGTCTAGGTTCGAGTGAGCAGTTCTTC
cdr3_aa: CSPRLGSSEQFF

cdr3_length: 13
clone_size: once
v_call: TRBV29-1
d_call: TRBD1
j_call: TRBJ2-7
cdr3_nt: TGCAGCGTTGGGACAGGGGATTCCTACGAGCAGTACTTC
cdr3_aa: CSVGTGDSYEQYF

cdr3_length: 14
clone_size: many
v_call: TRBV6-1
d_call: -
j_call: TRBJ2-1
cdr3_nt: TGTGCCAGCAGTGCCCGGGAAAAGCACAATGAGCAGTTCTTC
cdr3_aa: CASSAREKHNEQFF

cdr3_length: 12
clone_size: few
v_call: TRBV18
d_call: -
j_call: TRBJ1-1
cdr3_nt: TGTGCCAGCTCTCCGACACGCACTGAAGCTTTCTTT
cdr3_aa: CASSPTRTEAFF

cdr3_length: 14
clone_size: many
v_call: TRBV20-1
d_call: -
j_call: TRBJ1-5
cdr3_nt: TGCAGCGCTAACAGGGCGGATAGCAATCAGCCCCAGCATTTT
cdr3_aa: CSANRADSNQPQHF

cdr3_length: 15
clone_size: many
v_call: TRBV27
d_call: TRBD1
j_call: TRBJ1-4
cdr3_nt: TGTGCCAGCAGTCAACAGGGGGCACCCATTGAAAAACTGTTTTTT
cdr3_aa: CASSQQGAPIEKLFF

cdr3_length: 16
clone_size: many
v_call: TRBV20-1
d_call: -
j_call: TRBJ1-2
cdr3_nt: TGCAGTGCTAGAGATCCACGAGACAGGTGGGCCTATGGCTACACCTTC
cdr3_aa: CSARDPRDRWAYGYTF

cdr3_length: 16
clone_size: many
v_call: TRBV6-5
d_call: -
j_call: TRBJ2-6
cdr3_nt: TGTGCCAGCAGCCGGGACATAGGAACTGGGGCCAACGTCCTGACTTTC
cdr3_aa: CASSRDIGTGANVLTF

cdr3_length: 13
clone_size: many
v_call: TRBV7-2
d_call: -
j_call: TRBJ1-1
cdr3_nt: TGTGCCAGCAGCCTTCACAGGGTGGCTGAAGCTTTCTTT
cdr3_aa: CASSLHRVAEAFF

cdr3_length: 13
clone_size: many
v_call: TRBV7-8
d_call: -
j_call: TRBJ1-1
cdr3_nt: TGTGCCAGCAGCTTCAGAGTGAACACTGAAGCTTTCTTT
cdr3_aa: CASSFRVNTEAFF

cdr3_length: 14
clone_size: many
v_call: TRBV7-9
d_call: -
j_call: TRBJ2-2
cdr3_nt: TGTGCCAGCAGCGCCAGTCGGGGGACCGGGGAGCTGTTTTTT
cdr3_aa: CASSASRGTGELFF

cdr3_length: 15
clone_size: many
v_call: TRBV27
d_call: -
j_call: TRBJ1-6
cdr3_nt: TGTGCCAGCAGTCCCGAGCCGGGCGAGGGTTCACCCCTCCACTTT
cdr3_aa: CASSPEPGEGSPLHF

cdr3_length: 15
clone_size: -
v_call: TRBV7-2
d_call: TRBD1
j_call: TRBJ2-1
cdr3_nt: TGTGCCAGCAGCTTAGACTCCGACAGGGGCAATGAGCAGTTCTTC
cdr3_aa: CASSLDSDRGNEQFF

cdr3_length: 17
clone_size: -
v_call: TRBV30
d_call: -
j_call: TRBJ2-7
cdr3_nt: TGTGCCGGCGCTTTCACAGGGAATCGCGATACGAACTACGAGCAGTACTTC
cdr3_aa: CAGAFTGNRDTNYEQYF

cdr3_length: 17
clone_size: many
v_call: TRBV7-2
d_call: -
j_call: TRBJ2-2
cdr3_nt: TGTGCCAGCAGCTTAGTAGTCCGGCAGGGGAACACCGGGGAGCTGTTTTTT
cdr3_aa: CASSLVVRQGNTGELFF

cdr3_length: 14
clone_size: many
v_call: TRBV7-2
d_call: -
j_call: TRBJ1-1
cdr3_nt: TGTGCCAGCAGCTTACATCAGGGGAACACTGAAGCTTTCTTT
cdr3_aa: CASSLHQGNTEAFF

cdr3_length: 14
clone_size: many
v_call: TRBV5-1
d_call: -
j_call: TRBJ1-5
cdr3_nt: TGCGCCAGCAGCCCTGAGGCGGGGAGGCAGCCCCAGCATTTT
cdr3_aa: CASSPEAGRQPQHF

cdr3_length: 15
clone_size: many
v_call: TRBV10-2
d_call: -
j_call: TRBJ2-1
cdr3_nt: TGCGCCAGCAGTGAAAGGCTAGTTGGGTACAATGAGCAGTTCTTC
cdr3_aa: CASSERLVGYNEQFF

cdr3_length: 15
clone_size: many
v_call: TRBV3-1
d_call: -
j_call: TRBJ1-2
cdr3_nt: TGTGCCAGCAGCCTTAACGTGGGGCAGTCTTATGGCTACACCTTC
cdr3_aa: CASSLNVGQSYGYTF

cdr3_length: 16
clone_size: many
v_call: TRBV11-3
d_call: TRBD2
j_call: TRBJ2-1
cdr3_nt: TGTGCCAGCAGCTTAGGCTTGGTGGGAGGGCCGGGTGAGCAGTTCTTC
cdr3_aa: CASSLGLVGGPGEQFF

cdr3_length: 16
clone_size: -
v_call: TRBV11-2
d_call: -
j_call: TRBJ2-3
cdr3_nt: TGTGCCAGCAGCACCCAGGTGGGAATCGGCACAGATACGCAGTATTTT
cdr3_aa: CASSTQVGIGTDTQYF

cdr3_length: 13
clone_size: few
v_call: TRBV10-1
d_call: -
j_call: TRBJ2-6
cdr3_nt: TGCGCCAGCAGTCCCCTTGGGGCCAACGTCCTGACTTTC
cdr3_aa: CASSPLGANVLTF

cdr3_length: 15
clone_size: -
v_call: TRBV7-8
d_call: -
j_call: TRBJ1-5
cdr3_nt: TGTGCCAGCAGCTTAGATCCGCAGAGCAATCAGCCCCAGCATTTT
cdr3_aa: CASSLDPQSNQPQHF

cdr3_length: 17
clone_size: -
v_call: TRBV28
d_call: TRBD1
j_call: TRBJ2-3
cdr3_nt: TGTGCCAGCAGTTTAATTTTTAGGACAGGGGCCCCAGATACGCAGTATTTT
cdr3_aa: CASSLIFRTGAPDTQYF

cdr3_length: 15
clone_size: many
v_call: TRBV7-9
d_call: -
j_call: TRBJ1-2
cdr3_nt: TGTGCCAGCAGCTTAGTGAGGACAGCGAACTATGGCTACACCTTC
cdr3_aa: CASSLVRTANYGYTF

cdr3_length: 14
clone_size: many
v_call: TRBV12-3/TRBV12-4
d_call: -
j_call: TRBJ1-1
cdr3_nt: TGTGCCAGCAGTTCCCGAACAGTGAACACTGAAGCTTTCTTT
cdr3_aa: CASSSRTVNTEAFF

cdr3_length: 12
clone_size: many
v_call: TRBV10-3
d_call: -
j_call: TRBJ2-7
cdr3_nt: TGTGCCATCAGCCAGATTCTCAACGAGCAGTACTTC
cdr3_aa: CAISQILNEQYF

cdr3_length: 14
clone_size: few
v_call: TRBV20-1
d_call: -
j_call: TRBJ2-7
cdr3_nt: TGCAGTGCTAGGAACAGCCGGGAGCCCTACGAGCAGTACTTC
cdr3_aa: CSARNSREPYEQYF

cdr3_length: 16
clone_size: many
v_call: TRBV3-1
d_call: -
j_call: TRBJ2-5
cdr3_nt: TGTGCCAGCAGCTATCGAGGGGCAGAGTCTAGGGAGACCCAGTACTTC
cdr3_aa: CASSYRGAESRETQYF

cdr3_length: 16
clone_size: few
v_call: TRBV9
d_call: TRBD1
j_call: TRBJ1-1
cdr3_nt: TGTGCCAGCAGCGGCGGGACAGGGGGATTTATCACTGAAGCTTTCTTT
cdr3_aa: CASSGGTGGFITEAFF

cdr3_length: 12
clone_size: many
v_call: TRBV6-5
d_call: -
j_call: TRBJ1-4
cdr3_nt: TGTGCCAGCAGTTACTCGAGAGGGGTGCTGTTTTTT
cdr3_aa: CASSYSRGVLFF

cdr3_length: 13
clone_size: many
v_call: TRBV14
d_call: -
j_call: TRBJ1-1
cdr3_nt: TGTGCCAGCAGCCAGATCCAGGGCTTTGAAGCTTTCTTT
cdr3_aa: CASSQIQGFEAFF

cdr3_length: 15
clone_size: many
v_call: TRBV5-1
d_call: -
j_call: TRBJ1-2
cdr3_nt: TGCGCCAGCAGCCCTCAGATTGAAGCGAACTATGGCTACACCTTC
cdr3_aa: CASSPQIEANYGYTF

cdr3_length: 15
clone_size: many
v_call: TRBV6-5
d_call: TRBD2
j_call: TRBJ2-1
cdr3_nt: TGTGCCAGCAGCCGAGCGGGATTTTTAGACAATGAGCAGTTCTTC
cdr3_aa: CASSRAGFLDNEQFF

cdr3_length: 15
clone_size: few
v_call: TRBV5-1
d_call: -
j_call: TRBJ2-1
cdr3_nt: TGCGCCAGCAGTATCTACCGGGACATCTACAATGAGCAGTTCTTC
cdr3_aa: CASSIYRDIYNEQFF

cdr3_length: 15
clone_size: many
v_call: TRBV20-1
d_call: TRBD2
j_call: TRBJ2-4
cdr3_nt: TGCAGTGCTAGGGGGACTAGCTGGGCCAAAAACATTCAGTACTTC
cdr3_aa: CSARGTSWAKNIQYF

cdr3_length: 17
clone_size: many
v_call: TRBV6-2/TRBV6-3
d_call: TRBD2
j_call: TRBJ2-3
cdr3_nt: TGTGCCAGCACCCCCGTTTTCGGGAGGGCCGGGGCAGATACGCAGTATTTT
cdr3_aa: CASTPVFGRAGADTQYF

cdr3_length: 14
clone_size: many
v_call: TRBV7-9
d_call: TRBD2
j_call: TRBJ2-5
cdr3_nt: TGTGCCAGCAGCTTAAGGACTAGCGGTGAGACCCAGTACTTC
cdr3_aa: CASSLRTSGETQYF

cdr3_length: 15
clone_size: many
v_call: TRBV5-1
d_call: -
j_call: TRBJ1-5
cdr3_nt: TGCGCCAGCAGCTTGGAAGGCCGAAGCAATCAGCCCCAGCATTTT
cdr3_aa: CASSLEGRSNQPQHF

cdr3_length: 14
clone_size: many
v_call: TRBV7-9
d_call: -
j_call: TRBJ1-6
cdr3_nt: TGTGCCAGCGCCTCTGGGGGGCTGGATTCACCCCTCCACTTT
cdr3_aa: CASASGGLDSPLHF

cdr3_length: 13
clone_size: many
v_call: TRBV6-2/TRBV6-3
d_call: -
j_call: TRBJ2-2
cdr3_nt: TGTGCCAGCCTCAACCGTCGCTCCGGGGAGCTGTTTTTT
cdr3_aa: CASLNRRSGELFF

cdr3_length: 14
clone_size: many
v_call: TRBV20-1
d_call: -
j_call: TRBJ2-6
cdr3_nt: TGCAGCGCGGACAGTTCCTCTGGGGCCAACGTCCTGACTTTC
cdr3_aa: CSADSSSGANVLTF

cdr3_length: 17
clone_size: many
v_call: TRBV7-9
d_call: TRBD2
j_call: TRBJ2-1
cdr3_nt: TGTGCCAGCCGCGGCCGCCCCGGGACTAGCGGGGGCAATGAGCAGTTCTTC
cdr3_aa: CASRGRPGTSGGNEQFF

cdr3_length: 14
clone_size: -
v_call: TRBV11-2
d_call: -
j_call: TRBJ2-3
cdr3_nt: TGTGCCAGCAGCCTCAGTCGGGGCACAGATACGCAGTATTTT
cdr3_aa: CASSLSRGTDTQYF

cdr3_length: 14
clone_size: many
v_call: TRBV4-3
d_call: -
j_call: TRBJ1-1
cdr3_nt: TGCGCCAGCAGCCAAGATGGTAGGGTAGCAGGAGCTTTCTTT
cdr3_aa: CASSQDGRVAGAFF

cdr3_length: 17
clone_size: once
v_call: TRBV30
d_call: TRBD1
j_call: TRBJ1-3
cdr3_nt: TGTGCCTGGAGTGTACCTACGGCCGGGACAGGAGGAAACACCATATATTTT
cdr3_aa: CAWSVPTAGTGGNTIYF

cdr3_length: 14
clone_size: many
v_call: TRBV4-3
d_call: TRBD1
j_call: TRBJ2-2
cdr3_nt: TGCGCCAGCAGCCACGACAGGGGGCCCGGGGAGCTGTTTTTT
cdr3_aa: CASSHDRGPGELFF

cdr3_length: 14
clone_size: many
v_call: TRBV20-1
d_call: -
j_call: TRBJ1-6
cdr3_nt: TGCAGTGCTAGAGAGGCGCCAGGCGGATCACCCCTCCACTTT
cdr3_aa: CSAREAPGGSPLHF

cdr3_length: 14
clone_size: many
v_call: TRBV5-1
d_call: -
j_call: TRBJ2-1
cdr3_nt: TGCGCCAGCAGCTTGGGAGGGTACAACAATGAGCAGTTCTTC
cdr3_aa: CASSLGGYNNEQFF